These 8 T cell receptor beta chains share one sample of origin, sequenced in a study of T cells after yellow fever vaccination. TCRdb itself ran the 5' RACE reads through MiXCR, one entry per CDR3 protein. The repertoire consists of more than 300,000 distinct CDR3 sequences, with around a tenth occurring once and the leading ten covering less than 3.5%. This material consisted of CD4+ T cells sorted from PBMCs, taken 45 days after the yellow fever booster vaccination. These receptors were taken from a man between 18 and 35 years old who received the YFV17D yellow fever vaccine.

This clonotype was found a few times. The chain is built from TRBV10-3 and TRBJ1-2, with D hard to call. CDR1 and CDR2 from the germline V gene are ENHRY and SYGVKD. Trimming took off 3 bases at V and 1 base at J, with 6 bases between the two ends. This CDR3 region has 13 residues. CDR3: CAISESLNYGYTF. As DNA, the CDR3 is TGTGCCATCAGTGAATCCCTTAACTATGGCTACACCTTC.

This clonotype was picked up a small number of times. This chain uses TRBV20-1 with TRBJ1-4, with D possibly TRBD1 on 5 matching bases. Germline loops: CDR1 DFQATT, CDR2 SNEGSKA (reference sequence). Trimming shortened V by 6 bases and J by 3 bases, and 11 bases separated the two germline ends. The CDR3 is 13 amino acids. CDR3: CSAGGTSNEKLFF. CDR3 in DNA: TGCAGTGCCGGGGGGACCTCTAATGAAAAACTGTTTTTT.

V and J are TRBV6-2 or TRBV6-3 and TRBJ2-5; D not certain. This CDR3 spans 15 amino acids. In germline, CDR1 is MNHEY, CDR2 SVGEGT. V lost 1 base, J lost 0 bases, and 9 bases lay in between. The DNA of the CDR3 is TGTGCCAGCAGTTACTTTGGCGGAGACCAAGAGACCCAGTACTTC. The encoded protein is CASSYFGGDQETQYF.

This chain joins TRBV5-4 and TRBJ1-2; D not resolved. V lost 4 bases, J lost 0 bases, and 13 bases lay in between. Per germline, CDR1 SGHNT and CDR2 YYREEE (reference sequence). The CDR3 length is 15 residues. As DNA, the CDR3 is TGTGCCAGCAGCCCCGGACGGTTCCCTAACTATGGCTACACCTTC. Translating gives CASSPGRFPNYGYTF.

This chain links TRBV4-3 with TRBJ1-1, with 7 positions matching TRBD1. The CDR3 has 16 amino acids. The germline V gene encodes CDR1 LGHNA and CDR2 YSLEER. Trimming took 0 bases from V and 6 from J; bases not matched to a gene: 10. In DNA form, the CDR3 reads TGCGCCAGCAGCCAAGATTGGAACAGGGGTTATTCTGAAGCTTTCTTT. This codes for CASSQDWNRGYSEAFF.

This clonotype was counted between two and nine times. The rearrangement joins TRBV18 to TRBJ2-6; D is undetermined. The CDR3 runs to 15 residues. Trimming removed 2 bases from V and 1 base from J, with 6 bases in between. Germline assignment: CDR1 KGHSH and CDR2 LQKENI. The CDR3 DNA follows: TGTGCCAGCTCACCATCGGAGTCTGGGGCCAACGTCCTGACTTTC. It yields the protein CASSPSESGANVLTF.

The rearrangement links TRBV19 to TRBJ1-5; D perhaps matches TRBD1 (5 bases). Trimming pared 5 bases from V and 5 bases from J, leaving 19 bases between. The CDR3 runs to 16 residues. Per the germline V gene, CDR1 is LNHDA and CDR2 is SQIVND (reference sequence). As DNA, the CDR3 is TGTGCCAGTAGTCCAACCGACCGTGGGGGACATCAGCCCCAGCATTTT. Residues: CASSPTDRGGHQPQHF.

There are many counts of this clonotype. The chain is built from TRBV7-3 and TRBJ2-2; D gene unclear. Germline V gives CDR1 SGHTA, CDR2 FQGTGA. CDR3 length: 14 amino acids. The ends were cut back, 5 bases at V and 6 bases at J, with 13 bases in the middle. The CDR3: CASSPPGVPGELFF. The CDR3 nucleotides are TGTGCCAGCAGCCCCCCCGGCGTCCCCGGGGAGCTGTTTTTT.